This entry describes one T cell receptor beta chain. The sample comes from a study of shared clonotypes between healthy human individuals. TCRdb keeps only in-frame clones here, not all; method: immunoSEQ multiplex PCR. The sample lists some 2.4 million clones, 80% to 95% occurring once. The V gene end was trimmed by 3 bases and the J gene end by 7 bases; junction bases not matched to a gene: 13. The germline CDR1 and CDR2 sequences are SGHRS and YFSETQ. The length of the CDR3 is 16 residues. The authors divided CD4+ cells into CD45RA+ naive and CD45RA-negative memory subsets. What was sequenced was naive CD4+ T cells from PBMCs. The subset is: CD45RA+ positively selected. The V and J genes are TRBV5-1 and TRBJ2-1; 7 bases fit TRBD2. This receptor was obtained from a man aged 18 to 29 in good health. Some clones in this sample may be carry-over from other donors' samples. The CDR3 protein is CASSSGSGAGRNEQFF. The CDR3, as DNA: TGCGCCAGCAGCTCGGGGAGCGGGGCCGGCCGGAATGAGCAGTTCTTC.